This T cell receptor beta chain emerged from a study of T-cell reconstitution after alpha-beta-depleted transplantation in children. Study-wide points: By about two months after transplant, alpha-beta T cells reportedly arose from several hundred graft clones that had expanded. The authors attributed T-cell counts and diversity one year after transplant mostly to newly produced T cells. Surviving recipient T cells and thymic progenitors accounted for the high day-60 TCRbeta diversity observed in some patients.

As it was prepared, the TCRbeta library received unique molecular identifiers. Each CDR3 protein gets one entry after TCRdb re-called the PCR reads with MiXCR. Here the sample spans hundreds of thousands of distinct CDR3 sequences, under 15% being singletons. CDR1 SGHRS and CDR2 YFSETQ come from the germline V gene. The CDR3 length is 18 residues. Unmatched junction bases numbered 18, after V lost 1 base and J lost 8 bases. Remarks on this clonotype: Antigen specificity is unknown.

The chain couples TRBV5-1 to TRBJ2-1, with 7 bases fitting TRBD2. The receptor was derived from a girl aged 2 to 9 with congenital amegakaryocytic thrombocytopenia, due to receive a stem cell transplant. Here the sequenced sample was PBMCs, taken before TCRalphabeta/CD19-depleted stem cell transplant. CDR3 in amino acids: CASSLNSGLVASTHEQFF. DNA for the CDR3: TGCGCCAGCAGCTTGAACAGCGGACTAGTCGCATCGACACATGAGCAGTTCTTC.